One TCR beta chain is described in this entry. The antigen remains unidentified. Assay: immunoSEQ multiplex PCR; the TCRdb copy retains only in-frame clones and omits some. Among about 59,000 clones listed, approximately 90% were seen once. This record belongs to a study of T cells in localized non-small cell lung cancer. Whole-study results and caveats: There was higher T cell clonality in uninvolved adjacent lung than in tumor, and it was highest there. The study linked higher blood T cell density to longer overall survival. Owing to sequencing of a solitary tumor region, heterogeneity cannot be discounted. In adjacent lung appeared a median 57 of the top 100 tumor clones.

The germline V gene encodes CDR1 SNHLY and CDR2 FYNNEI. The CDR3 length is 15 residues. Trimming shortened V by 0 bases and J by 3 bases, and 12 bases separated the two germline ends. The chain employs TRBV2 and TRBJ2-7; D might be TRBD1 or TRBD2, each matching 5 bases. This material consisted of peripheral blood, taken before any cancer treatment. The clonotype originates from a man between 40 and 70 years old with stage I squamous cell lung carcinoma. CDR3 in amino acids: CASSEAGRLRYEQYF. DNA for the CDR3: TGTGCCAGCAGTGAAGCGGGACGGCTTCGCTACGAGCAGTACTTC.